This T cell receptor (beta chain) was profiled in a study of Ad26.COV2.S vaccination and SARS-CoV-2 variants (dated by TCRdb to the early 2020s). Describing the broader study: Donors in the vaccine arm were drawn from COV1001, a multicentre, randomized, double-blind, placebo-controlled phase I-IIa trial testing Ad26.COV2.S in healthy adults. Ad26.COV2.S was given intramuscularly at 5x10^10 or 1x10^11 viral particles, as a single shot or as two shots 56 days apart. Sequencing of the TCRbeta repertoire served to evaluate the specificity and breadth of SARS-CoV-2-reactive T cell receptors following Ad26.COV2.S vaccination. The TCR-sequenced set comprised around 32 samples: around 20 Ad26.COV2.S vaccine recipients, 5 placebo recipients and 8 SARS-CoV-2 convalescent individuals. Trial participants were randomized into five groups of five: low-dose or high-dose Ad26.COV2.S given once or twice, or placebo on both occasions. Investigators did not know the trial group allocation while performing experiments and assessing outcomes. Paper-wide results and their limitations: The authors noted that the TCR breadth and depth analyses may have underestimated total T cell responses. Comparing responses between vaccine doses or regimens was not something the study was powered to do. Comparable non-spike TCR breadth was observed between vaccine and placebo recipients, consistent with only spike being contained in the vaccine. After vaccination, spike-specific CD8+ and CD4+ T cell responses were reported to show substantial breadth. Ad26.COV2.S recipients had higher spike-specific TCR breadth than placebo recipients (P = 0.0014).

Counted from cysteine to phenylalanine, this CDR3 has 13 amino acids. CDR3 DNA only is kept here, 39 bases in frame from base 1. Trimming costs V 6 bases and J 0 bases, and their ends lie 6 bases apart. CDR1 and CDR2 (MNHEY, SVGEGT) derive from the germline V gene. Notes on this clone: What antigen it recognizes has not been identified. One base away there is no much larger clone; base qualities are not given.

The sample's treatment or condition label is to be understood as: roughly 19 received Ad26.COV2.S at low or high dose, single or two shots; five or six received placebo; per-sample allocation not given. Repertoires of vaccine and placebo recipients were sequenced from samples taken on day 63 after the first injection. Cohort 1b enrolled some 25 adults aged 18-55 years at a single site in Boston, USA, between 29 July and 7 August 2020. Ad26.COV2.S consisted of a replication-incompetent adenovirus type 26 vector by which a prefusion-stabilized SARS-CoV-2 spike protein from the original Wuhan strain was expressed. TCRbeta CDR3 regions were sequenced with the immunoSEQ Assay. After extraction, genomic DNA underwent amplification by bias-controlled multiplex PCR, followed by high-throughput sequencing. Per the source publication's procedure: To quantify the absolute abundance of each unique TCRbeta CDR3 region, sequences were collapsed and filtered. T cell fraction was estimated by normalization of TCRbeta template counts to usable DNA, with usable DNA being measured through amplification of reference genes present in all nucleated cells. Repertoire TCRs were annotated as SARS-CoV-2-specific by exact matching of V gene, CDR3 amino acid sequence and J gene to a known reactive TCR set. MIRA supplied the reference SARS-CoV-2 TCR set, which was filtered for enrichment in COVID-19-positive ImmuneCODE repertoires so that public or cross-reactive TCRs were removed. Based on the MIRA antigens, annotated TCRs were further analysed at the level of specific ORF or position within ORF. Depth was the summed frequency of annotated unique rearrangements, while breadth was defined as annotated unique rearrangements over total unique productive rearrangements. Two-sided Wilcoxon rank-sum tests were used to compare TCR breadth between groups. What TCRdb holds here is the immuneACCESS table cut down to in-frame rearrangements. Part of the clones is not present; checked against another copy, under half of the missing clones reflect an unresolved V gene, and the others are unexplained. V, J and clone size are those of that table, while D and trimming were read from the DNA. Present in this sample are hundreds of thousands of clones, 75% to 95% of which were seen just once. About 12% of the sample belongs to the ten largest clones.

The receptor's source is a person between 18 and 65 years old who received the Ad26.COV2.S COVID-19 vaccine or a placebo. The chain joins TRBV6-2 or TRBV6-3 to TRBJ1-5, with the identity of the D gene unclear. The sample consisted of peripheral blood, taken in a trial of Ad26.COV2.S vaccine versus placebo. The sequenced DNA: TGTGCCAGCAGCCAAAATAGCAATCAGCCCCAGCATTTT. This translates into CASSQNSNQPQHF.